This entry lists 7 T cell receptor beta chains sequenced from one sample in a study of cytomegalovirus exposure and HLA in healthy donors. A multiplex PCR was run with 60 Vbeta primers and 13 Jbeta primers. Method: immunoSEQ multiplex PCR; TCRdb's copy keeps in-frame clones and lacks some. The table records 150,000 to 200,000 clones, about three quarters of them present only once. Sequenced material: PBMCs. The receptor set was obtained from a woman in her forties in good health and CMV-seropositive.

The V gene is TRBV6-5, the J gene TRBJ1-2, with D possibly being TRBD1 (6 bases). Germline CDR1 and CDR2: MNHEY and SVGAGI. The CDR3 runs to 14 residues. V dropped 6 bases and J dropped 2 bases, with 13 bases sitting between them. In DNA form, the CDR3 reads TGTGCCAGCAGCGGACAACAGGGCAACTATGGCTACACCTTC. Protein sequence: CASSGQQGNYGYTF.

CDR3 sequence reads: CAISESGGAAYGYTF. The CDR3 bases are TGTGCCATCAGTGAATCGGGGGGAGCAGCCTATGGCTACACCTTC. This chain links TRBV10-3 with TRBJ1-2; D possibly corresponds to TRBD1 (5 bases). Trimming took 3 bases from V and 4 from J, leaving 15 bases between them. Germline CDR1 is ENHRY and CDR2 is SYGVKD. The CDR3 contains 15 residues.

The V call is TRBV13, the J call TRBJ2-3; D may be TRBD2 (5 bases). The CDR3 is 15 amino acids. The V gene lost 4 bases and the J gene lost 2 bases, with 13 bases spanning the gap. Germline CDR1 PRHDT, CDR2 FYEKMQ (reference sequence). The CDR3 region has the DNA TGTGCCAGCAGCTCCACTGAGGGAGCCACAGATACGCAGTATTTT. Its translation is CASSSTEGATDTQYF.

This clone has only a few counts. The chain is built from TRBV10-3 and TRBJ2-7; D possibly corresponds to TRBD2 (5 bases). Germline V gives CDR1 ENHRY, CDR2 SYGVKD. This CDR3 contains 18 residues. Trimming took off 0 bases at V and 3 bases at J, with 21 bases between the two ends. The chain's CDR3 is CAISESGGLTSEIYEQYF. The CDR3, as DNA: TGTGCCATCAGTGAGTCTGGTGGACTCACCTCTGAAATCTACGAGCAGTACTTC.

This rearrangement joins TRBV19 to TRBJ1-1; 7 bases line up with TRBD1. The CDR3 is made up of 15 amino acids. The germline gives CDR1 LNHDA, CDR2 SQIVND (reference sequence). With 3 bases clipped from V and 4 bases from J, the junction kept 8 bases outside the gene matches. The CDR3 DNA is TGTGCCAGTAGTATCCAGGGGGTTAGGGGCACTGAAGCTTTCTTT. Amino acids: CASSIQGVRGTEAFF.

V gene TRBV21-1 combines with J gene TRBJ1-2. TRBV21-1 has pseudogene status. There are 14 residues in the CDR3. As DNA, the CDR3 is TGTGCCAGCTCGAGGCCTCACGACGGAAGTGGCTACACCTTC. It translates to CASSRPHDGSGYTF.

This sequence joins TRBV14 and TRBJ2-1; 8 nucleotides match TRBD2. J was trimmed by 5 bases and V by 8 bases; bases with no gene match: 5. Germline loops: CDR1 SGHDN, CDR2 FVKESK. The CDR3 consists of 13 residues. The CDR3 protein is CASGGLVNNEQFF. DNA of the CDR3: TGTGCCAGCGGGGGACTAGTAAACAATGAGCAGTTCTTC.